The 23 T cell receptor beta chains reported below all come from one sample, sequenced in a study of Ad26.COV2.S vaccination and SARS-CoV-2 variants. Sequenced by immunoSEQ multiplex PCR; TCRdb stores in-frame clones only, minus some. The table lists more than 350,000 clones, 75% to 95% of them singletons. The treatment: some 20 received Ad26.COV2.S at low or high dose, single or two shots; several received placebo; per-sample allocation not given. It was on day 63 after the first vaccine or placebo injection that samples were taken. Sample: peripheral blood, taken in a trial of Ad26.COV2.S vaccine versus placebo. The source is a person between 18 and 65 years old who received the Ad26.COV2.S COVID-19 vaccine or a placebo.

This clone has more than one count but fewer than ten. This sequence joins TRBV7-9 and TRBJ2-7; tentatively, D is TRBD2 (6 bases). Trimming pared 3 bases from V and 3 bases from J, leaving 12 bases between. CDR1 and CDR2 (germline): SEHNR, FQNEAQ (reference sequence). There are 14 residues in the CDR3. CDR3 protein: CASSFAGEDYEQYF. The CDR3 coding sequence is TGTGCCAGCAGCTTTGCCGGGGAGGACTACGAGCAGTACTTC. Full variable domain (outside the CDR3, taken from reference TRBV7-9 and TRBJ2-7): DTGVSQNPRHKITKRGQNVTFRCDPISEHNRLYWYRQTLGQGPEFLTYFQNEAQLEKSRLLSDRFSAERPKGSFSTLEIQRTEQGDSAMYLCASSFAGEDYEQYFGPGTRLTVT.

In nucleotides, the CDR3 is TGCGCCAGCAGCCAAGCCCGGACTACCATGAACACTGAAGCTTTCTTT. Translating it yields CASSQARTTMNTEAFF. The chain uses TRBV4-1 and TRBJ1-1; D call uncertain. CDR1 and CDR2 from the germline V gene are MGHRA and YSYEKL. The CDR3 runs to 16 residues. Between the trimmed V and J ends, which lost 1 base and 0 bases, there was a span of 12 bases.

This rearrangement joins TRBV2 to TRBJ2-7; D is possibly TRBD2 (6 bases). Germline V gene sequence: CDR1 SNHLY, CDR2 FYNNEI. The CDR3 has 15 amino acids. Trimming cost V 6 bases and J 2 bases, with 17 bases left between them. CDR3 sequence: CASRRALSGAYEQYF. DNA for the CDR3: TGTGCCAGCAGACGGGCCCTCTCGGGAGCCTACGAGCAGTACTTC.

The V and J genes are TRBV7-2 and TRBJ1-2, with D maybe TRBD1 (6 bases). This CDR3 spans 16 amino acids. Trimming removed 2 bases at V and 5 bases at J, with 18 bases between. Germline V gives CDR1 SGHTA, CDR2 FQGNSA. CDR3 amino acids: CASSLMTGANNYGYTF. In DNA, the CDR3 is TGTGCCAGCAGCTTAATGACAGGCGCGAATAATTATGGCTACACCTTC.

The chain recombines TRBV27 with TRBJ2-3; 11 bases are a match to TRBD2. The germline CDR1 and CDR2 sequences are MNHEY and SMNVEV (reference sequence). Trimming took 8 bases from V and 0 from J; bases not matched to a gene: 4. This CDR3 is built from 15 residues. For the CDR3, the DNA is TGTGCCAGCTCCTGGACTAGCGGGAGCACAGATACGCAGTATTTT. This sequence encodes CASSWTSGSTDTQYF.

As regards this clone: The junction and the germline gene differ at one end; a read error may be behind it. This chain uses TRBV10-3 with TRBJ2-5; TRBD1 agrees at 7 bases. In germline, CDR1 is ENHRY, CDR2 SYGVKD. CDR3 size: 15 residues. The CDR3 loop is CATSSGTAYQETQYF. Here the CDR3 DNA reads TGTGCCACCAGTTCCGGGACAGCGTACCAAGAGACCCAGTACTTC.

This chain joins TRBV2 and TRBJ2-1; D call uncertain. The CDR3 consists of 15 residues. Germline V gives CDR1 SNHLY, CDR2 FYNNEI. V lost 6 bases and J lost 0, with 12 bases in between. The CDR3 DNA is TGTGCCAGCAGAAACGACGGAAGCTCCTACAATGAGCAGTTCTTC. Translation: CASRNDGSSYNEQFF.

V usage is TRBV19 and J usage is TRBJ2-1; TRBD2 might be the D (6 bases). The CDR3 has 13 amino acids. CDR1 and CDR2 from the germline V gene are LNHDA and SQIVND (reference sequence). Trimming cost V 6 bases and J 6 bases, with 12 bases left between them. CDR3 coding DNA: TGTGCCAGTAGGAAGACTAGTGCCAATGAGCAGTTCTTC. Encoded protein: CASRKTSANEQFF.

This chain links TRBV6-2 or TRBV6-3 with TRBJ2-1; 9 nucleotides match TRBD1. Germline V gene sequence: CDR1 MNHEY, CDR2 SVGEGT. The ends lost 5 bases at V and 5 bases at J; junction bases unmatched: 7. This CDR3 is built from 15 residues. The CDR3 loop reads CASSPGTGNHNEQFF. CDR3 sequence (DNA): TGTGCCAGCAGTCCCGGGACAGGGAACCACAATGAGCAGTTCTTC.

The V call is TRBV9, the J call TRBJ2-1; weak D call: TRBD1 (6 bases). Germline-derived CDR1 and CDR2 are SGDLS and YYNGEE. The V gene lost 3 bases and the J gene lost 1 base, with 26 bases spanning the gap. The length of the CDR3 is 20 residues. The CDR3: CASSAPGTGGARGSYNEQFF. DNA of the CDR3: TGTGCCAGCAGCGCCCCCGGGACCGGTGGGGCCAGGGGTTCCTACAATGAGCAGTTCTTC.

The rearrangement uses TRBV13 and TRBJ1-6; D gene ambiguous. The germline gives CDR1 PRHDT, CDR2 FYEKMQ (reference sequence). Trimming removed 3 bases at V and 10 bases at J, with 4 bases between. The CDR3 sequence is 11 residues long. The CDR3 here is CASSLDSPLHF. Here the CDR3 DNA reads TGTGCCAGCAGCTTGGACTCACCCCTCCACTTT.

V usage is TRBV2 and J usage is TRBJ2-4; D is uncertain. The germline V gene has CDR1 SNHLY and CDR2 FYNNEI. V lost 6 bases to trimming and J lost 6 bases, with 12 bases between them. The CDR3 is made up of 13 amino acids. CDR3 nucleotide sequence: TGTGCCAGCAGAGGTCCTTTGGGAAACATTCAGTACTTC. Residues: CASRGPLGNIQYF.

V and J are TRBV5-1 and TRBJ2-1; tentatively, D is TRBD2 (6 bases). The V end was cut by 2 bases, the J end by 3 bases, with 12 bases between. Per the germline V gene, CDR1 is SGHRS and CDR2 is YFSETQ. This CDR3 is built from 15 residues. CDR3 bases: TGCGCCAGCAGCTTATCGAGACTAGTCTACAATGAGCAGTTCTTC. Protein product: CASSLSRLVYNEQFF.

The chain recombines TRBV12-3 or TRBV12-4 with TRBJ1-1, with no clear D. This CDR3 is 12 amino acids long. Trimming took off 6 bases at V and 3 bases at J, with 8 bases between the two ends. In DNA, the CDR3 is TGTGCCAGCAGCTTAATTCACACTGAAGCTTTCTTT. The encoded protein is CASSLIHTEAFF.

V is TRBV2 and J is TRBJ2-1, with D perhaps TRBD2 (6 bases). CDR1 SNHLY and CDR2 FYNNEI come from the germline V gene. The CDR3 runs 12 residues. V lost 3 bases to trimming and J lost 9 bases, with 9 bases between them. The CDR3 nucleotides are TGTGCCAGCAGTGAGGGGCGGGGTGAGCAGTTCTTC. Protein product: CASSEGRGEQFF.

The gene calls are TRBV5-4 and TRBJ2-1; D is unclear. The CDR3 sequence is 13 residues long. V was pared by 0 bases and J by 6 bases, with 7 bases between. The germline CDR1 and CDR2 sequences are SGHNT and YYREEE (reference sequence). Written as DNA, the CDR3 is TGTGCCAGCAGCTTGGGTCTAGTCAATGAGCAGTTCTTC. This gives the protein CASSLGLVNEQFF.

The CDR3 DNA sequence: TGCGCCAGCAGGCAGGGAGGGGGCGGCGTGTACGAGCAGTACTTC. Its protein is CASRQGGGGVYEQYF. This chain links TRBV4-3 with TRBJ2-7; either TRBD1 or TRBD2 may fit D (7 bases each). The CDR3 extends over 15 amino acids. V was pared by 6 bases and J by 4 bases, with 19 bases between. Germline CDR1 and CDR2: LGHNA and YSLEER.

The gene calls are TRBV6-5 and TRBJ1-1; perhaps TRBD1 as D (5 bases). This CDR3 is 15 amino acids long. Trimming cost V 0 bases and J 5 bases, with 13 bases left between them. The germline V gene encodes CDR1 MNHEY and CDR2 SVGAGI. The CDR3 region is CASSYSTDGGTEAFF. The DNA for the CDR3 is TGTGCCAGCAGTTACTCGACCGACGGGGGAACTGAAGCTTTCTTT.

This clone was counted once. The junction differs from germline at one of its ends, possibly a read error. The chain carries TRBV6-6 and TRBJ2-7; TRBD2 aligns across 9 bases. The CDR3 runs 11 residues. Germline V gene lookup returns CDR1 MNHNY and CDR2 SVGAGI (reference sequence). CDR3 bases: TGTGCCAGCAGTTATGGGACTAGCATAGACTTC. Protein product: CASSYGTSIDF.

This chain joins TRBV24-1 and TRBJ2-7; 10 positions match TRBD1. Germline V gene lookup returns CDR1 KGHDR and CDR2 SFDVKD. The V segment lost 10 bases and the J segment 5 bases; nucleotides outside the gene matches: 4. The CDR3 spans 12 residues. The CDR3 is CATGQGTHEQYF. CDR3 coding DNA: TGTGCCACGGGACAGGGGACGCACGAGCAGTACTTC.

The chain recombines TRBV14 with TRBJ2-1, with TRBD2 matching over 7 bases. From germline, CDR1 is SGHDN and CDR2 FVKESK. The junction had 6 bases not matched to a gene; V was cut back by 0 bases and J by 10 bases. The CDR3 contains 14 residues. The CDR3 here is CASSQDTLAEEQFF. CDR3 nucleotide sequence: TGTGCCAGCAGCCAAGATACCCTAGCGGAGGAGCAGTTCTTC. The variable domain in full, completed from reference TRBV14 and TRBJ2-1, reads EAGVTQFPSHSVIEKGQTVTLRCDPISGHDNLYWYRRVMGKEIKFLLHFVKESKQDESGMPNNRFLAERTGGTYSTLKVQPAELEDSGVYFCASSQDTLAEEQFFGPGTRLTVL.

The rearrangement joins TRBV7-2 to TRBJ2-7, with D possibly being TRBD2 (6 bases). This CDR3 is 15 amino acids long. V was cut by 1 base and J by 2 bases, with 12 bases left in between. Germline CDR1 is SGHTA and CDR2 is FQGNSA. CDR3 region: CASSLGSGETYEQYF. The CDR3 nucleotides read TGTGCCAGCAGCTTAGGTTCGGGGGAGACCTACGAGCAGTACTTC.

The rearrangement uses TRBV6-6 and TRBJ2-5, with 10 bases identical to TRBD1. Trimming took 8 bases from V and 3 from J; bases not matched to a gene: 6. CDR3 size: 14 residues. Germline values: CDR1 MNHNY, CDR2 SVGAGI (reference sequence). CDR3 DNA: TGTGCCAGCGGCCGACAGGGGGCGGAAGAGACCCAGTACTTC. Translating it yields CASGRQGAEETQYF.